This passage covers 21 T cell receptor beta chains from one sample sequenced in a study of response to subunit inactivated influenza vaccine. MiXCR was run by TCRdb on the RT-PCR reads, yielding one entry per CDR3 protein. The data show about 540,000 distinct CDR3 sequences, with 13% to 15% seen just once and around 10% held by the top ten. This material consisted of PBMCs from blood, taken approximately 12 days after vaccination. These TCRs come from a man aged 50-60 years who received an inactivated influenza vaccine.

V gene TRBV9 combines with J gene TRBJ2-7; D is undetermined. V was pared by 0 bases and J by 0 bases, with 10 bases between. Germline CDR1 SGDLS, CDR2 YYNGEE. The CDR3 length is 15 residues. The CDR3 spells CASSVDNPGSYEQYF. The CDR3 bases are TGTGCCAGCAGCGTAGACAATCCTGGCTCCTACGAGCAGTACTTC.

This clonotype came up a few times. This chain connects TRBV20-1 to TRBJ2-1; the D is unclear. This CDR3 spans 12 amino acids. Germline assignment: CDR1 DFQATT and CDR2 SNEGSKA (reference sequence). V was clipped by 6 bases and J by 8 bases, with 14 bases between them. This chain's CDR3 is CSAIPKEYEQFF. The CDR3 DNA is TGCAGTGCGATTCCGAAGGAGTATGAGCAGTTCTTC.

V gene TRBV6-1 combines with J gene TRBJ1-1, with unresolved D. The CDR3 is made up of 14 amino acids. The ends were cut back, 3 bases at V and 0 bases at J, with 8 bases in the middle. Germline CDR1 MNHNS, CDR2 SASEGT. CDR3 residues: CASSEAVLNTEAFF. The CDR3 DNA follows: TGTGCCAGCAGTGAGGCCGTTCTGAACACTGAAGCTTTCTTT.

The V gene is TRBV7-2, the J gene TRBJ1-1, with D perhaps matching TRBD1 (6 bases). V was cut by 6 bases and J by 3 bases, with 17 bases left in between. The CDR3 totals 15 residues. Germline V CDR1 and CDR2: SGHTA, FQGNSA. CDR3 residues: CASRLRGWDDTEAFF. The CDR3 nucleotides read TGTGCCAGCAGACTCAGGGGCTGGGATGACACTGAAGCTTTCTTT.

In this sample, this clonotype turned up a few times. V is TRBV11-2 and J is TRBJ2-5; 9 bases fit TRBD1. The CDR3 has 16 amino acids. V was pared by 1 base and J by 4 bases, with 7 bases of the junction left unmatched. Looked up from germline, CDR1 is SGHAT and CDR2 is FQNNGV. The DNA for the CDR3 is TGTGCCAGCAGCTTAGGGGTGGGACAGGGAAGAGAGACCCAGTACTTC. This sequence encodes CASSLGVGQGRETQYF.

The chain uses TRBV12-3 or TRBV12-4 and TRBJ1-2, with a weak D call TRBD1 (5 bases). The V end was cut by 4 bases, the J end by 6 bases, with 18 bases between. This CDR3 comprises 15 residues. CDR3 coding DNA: TGTGCCAGCAGTTCGGATGGCGCAGGGACGGATGGCTACACCTTC. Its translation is CASSSDGAGTDGYTF.

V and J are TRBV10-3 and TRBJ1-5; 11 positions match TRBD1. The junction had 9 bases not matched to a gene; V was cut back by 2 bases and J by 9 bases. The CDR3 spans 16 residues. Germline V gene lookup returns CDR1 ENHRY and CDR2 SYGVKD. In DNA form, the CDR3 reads TGTGCCATCAGTGAGGAAAGGACAGGGGGCATCTGGCCCCAGCATTTT. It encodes CAISEERTGGIWPQHF.

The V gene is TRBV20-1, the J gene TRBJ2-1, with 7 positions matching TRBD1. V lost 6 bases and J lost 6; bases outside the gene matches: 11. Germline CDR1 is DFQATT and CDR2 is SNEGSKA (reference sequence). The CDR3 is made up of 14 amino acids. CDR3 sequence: CSARGLVVGNEQFF. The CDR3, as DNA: TGCAGTGCAAGGGGGCTGGTTGTCGGCAATGAGCAGTTCTTC.

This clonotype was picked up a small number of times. The CDR3 spells CASSPGQGYEQFF. CDR3 nucleotides: TGTGCCAGCAGCCCGGGACAGGGCTATGAGCAGTTCTTC. V and J are TRBV2 and TRBJ2-1; TRBD1 agrees at 9 bases. The CDR3 extends over 13 amino acids. In germline, CDR1 is SNHLY, CDR2 FYNNEI. V lost 6 bases and J lost 8; bases outside the gene matches: 5.

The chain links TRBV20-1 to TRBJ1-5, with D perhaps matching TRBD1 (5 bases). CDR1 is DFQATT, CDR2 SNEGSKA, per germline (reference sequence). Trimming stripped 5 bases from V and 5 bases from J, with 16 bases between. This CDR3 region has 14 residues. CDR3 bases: TGCAGTGCTGGCGTCAGGGCAGGGTATCAGCCCCAGCATTTT. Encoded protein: CSAGVRAGYQPQHF.

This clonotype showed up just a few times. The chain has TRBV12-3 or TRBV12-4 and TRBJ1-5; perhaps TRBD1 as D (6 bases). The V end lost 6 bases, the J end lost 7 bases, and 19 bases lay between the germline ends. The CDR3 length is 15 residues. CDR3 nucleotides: TGTGCCAGCAGCCCCATCGCCTTAGACAGGCAGCCCCAGCATTTT. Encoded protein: CASSPIALDRQPQHF.

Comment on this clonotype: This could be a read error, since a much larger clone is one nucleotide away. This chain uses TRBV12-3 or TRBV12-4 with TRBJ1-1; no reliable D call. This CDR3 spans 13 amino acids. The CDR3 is CTSSFEENTEAFF. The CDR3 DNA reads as TGTACCAGCAGTTTCGAGGAGAACACTGAAGCTTTCTTT.

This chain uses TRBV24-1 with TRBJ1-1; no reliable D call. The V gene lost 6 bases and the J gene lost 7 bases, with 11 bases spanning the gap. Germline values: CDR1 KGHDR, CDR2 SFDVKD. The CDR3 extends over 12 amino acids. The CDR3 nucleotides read TGTGCCACCAGTATGGGTACGGGTGAAGCTTTCTTT. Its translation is CATSMGTGEAFF.

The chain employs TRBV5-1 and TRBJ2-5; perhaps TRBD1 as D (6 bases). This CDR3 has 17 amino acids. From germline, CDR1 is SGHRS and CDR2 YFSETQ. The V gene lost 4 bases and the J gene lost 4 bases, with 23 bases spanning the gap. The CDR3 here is CASSQQPQSRGRETQYF. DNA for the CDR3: TGCGCCAGCAGCCAGCAGCCCCAGTCCAGGGGAAGAGAGACCCAGTACTTC.

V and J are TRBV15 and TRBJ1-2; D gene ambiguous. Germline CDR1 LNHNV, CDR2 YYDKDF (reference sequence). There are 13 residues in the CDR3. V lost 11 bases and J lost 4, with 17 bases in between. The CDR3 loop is CASIRVLGYGYTF. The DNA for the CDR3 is TGTGCCTCCATCCGGGTACTAGGCTATGGCTACACCTTC.

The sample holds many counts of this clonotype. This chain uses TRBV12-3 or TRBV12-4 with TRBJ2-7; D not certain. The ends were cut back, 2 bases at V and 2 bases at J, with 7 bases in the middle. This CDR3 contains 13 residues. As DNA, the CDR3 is TGTGCCAGCAGTTTAAGGATGGCCTACGAGCAGTACTTC. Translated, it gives CASSLRMAYEQYF.

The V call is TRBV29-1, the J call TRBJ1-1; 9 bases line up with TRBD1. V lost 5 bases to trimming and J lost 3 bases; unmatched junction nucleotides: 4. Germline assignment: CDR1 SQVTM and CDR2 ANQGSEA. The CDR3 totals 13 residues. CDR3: CSVQQGAHTEAFF. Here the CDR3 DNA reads TGCAGCGTTCAACAGGGGGCCCACACTGAAGCTTTCTTT.

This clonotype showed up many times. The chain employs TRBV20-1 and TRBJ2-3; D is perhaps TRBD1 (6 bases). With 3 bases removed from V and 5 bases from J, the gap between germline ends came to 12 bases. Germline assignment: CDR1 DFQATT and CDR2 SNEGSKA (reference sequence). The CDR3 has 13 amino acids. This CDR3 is CSASNRVGDTQYF. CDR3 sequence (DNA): TGCAGTGCTAGTAACAGGGTTGGAGATACGCAGTATTTT.

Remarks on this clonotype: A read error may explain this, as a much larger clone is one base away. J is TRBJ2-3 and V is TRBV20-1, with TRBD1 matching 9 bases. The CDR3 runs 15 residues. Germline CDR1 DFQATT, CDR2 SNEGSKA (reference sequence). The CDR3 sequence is CTASWRGTGTDTQYF. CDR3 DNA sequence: TGCACTGCTAGCTGGCGCGGGACAGGGACAGATACGCAGTATTTT.

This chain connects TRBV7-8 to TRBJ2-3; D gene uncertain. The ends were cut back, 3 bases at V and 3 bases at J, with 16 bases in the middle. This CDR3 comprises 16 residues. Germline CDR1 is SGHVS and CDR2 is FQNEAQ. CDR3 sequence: CASSLATELGTDTQYF. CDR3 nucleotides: TGTGCCAGCAGCTTGGCTACAGAACTGGGGACAGATACGCAGTATTTT. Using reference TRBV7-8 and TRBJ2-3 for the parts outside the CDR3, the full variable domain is GAGVSQSPRYKVAKRGQDVALRCDPISGHVSLFWYQQALGQGPEFLTYFQNEAQLDKSGLPSDRFFAERPEGSVSTLKIQRTQQEDSAVYLCASSLATELGTDTQYFGPGTRLTVL.

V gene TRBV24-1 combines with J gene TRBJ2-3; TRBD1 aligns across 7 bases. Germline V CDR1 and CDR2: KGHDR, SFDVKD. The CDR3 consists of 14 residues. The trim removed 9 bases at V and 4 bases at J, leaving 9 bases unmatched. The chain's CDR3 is CATSETGRADTQYF. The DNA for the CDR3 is TGTGCCACCTCGGAGACAGGGCGGGCAGATACGCAGTATTTT.